This T cell receptor (beta chain) was recovered during a study of OX40 agonist ivuxolimab in advanced cancers. For the study at large: Partial responses were achieved by three patients, of whom one had hepatocellular carcinoma and two had cutaneous melanoma.

Method: immunoSEQ multiplex PCR; TCRdb's copy keeps in-frame clones and lacks some. The table shows more than 20,000 clones, with 76% occurring only once. Germline V gives CDR1 SNHLY, CDR2 FYNNEI. This CDR3 contains 15 residues. Trimming left V 6 bases short and J 3 bases short, with 18 bases between. This TCR was sampled from an adult with an advanced solid tumor such as melanoma, head and neck, liver or kidney cancer. This rearrangement joins TRBV2 to TRBJ2-7; the D is unclear. Source: CD4+ or CD8+ T cells sorted from blood, taken in a trial of the OX40 agonist ivuxolimab. The CDR3 region is CASRWTPNVRYEQYF. CDR3 nucleotide sequence: TGTGCCAGCAGATGGACGCCCAACGTACGCTACGAGCAGTACTTC.